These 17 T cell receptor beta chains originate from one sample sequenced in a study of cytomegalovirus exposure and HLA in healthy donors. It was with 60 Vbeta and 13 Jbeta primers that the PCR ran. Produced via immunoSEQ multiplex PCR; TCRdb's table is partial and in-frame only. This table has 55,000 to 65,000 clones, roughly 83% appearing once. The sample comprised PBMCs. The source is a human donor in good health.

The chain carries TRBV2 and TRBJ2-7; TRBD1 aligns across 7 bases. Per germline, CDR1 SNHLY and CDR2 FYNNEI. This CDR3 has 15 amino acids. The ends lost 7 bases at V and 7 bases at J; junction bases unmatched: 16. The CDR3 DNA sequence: TGTGCCAGCAAGGGGACAGTCCCGCGTTTGAGGGAGCAGTACTTC. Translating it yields CASKGTVPRLREQYF.

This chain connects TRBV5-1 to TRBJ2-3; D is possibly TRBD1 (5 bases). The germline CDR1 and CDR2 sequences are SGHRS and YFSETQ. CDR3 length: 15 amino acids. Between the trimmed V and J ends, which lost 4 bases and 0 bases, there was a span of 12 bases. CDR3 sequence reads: CASSGTGLSTDTQYF. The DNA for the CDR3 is TGCGCCAGCAGCGGCACAGGCCTTAGCACAGATACGCAGTATTTT. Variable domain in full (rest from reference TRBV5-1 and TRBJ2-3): KAGVTQTPRYLIKTRGQQVTLSCSPISGHRSVSWYQQTPGQGLQFLFEYFSETQRNKGNFPGRFSGRQFSNSRSEMNVSTLELGDSALYLCASSGTGLSTDTQYFGPGTRLTVL.

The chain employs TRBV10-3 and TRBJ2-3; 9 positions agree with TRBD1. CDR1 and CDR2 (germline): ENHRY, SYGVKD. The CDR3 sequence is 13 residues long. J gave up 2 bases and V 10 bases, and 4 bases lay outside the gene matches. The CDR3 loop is CASTGGITDTQYF. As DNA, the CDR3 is TGTGCCAGTACAGGGGGCATCACAGATACGCAGTATTTT.

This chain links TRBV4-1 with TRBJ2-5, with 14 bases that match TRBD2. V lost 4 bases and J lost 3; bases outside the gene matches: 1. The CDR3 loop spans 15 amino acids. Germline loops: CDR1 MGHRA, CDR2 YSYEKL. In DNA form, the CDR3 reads TGCGCCAGCAGCCCGGGACTAGCGGGGGAAGAGACCCAGTACTTC. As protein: CASSPGLAGEETQYF.

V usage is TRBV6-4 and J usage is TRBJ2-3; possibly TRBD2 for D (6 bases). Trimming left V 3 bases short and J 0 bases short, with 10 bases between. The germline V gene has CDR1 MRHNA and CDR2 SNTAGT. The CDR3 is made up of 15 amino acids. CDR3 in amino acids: CASSDGGGSTDTQYF. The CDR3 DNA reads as TGTGCCAGCAGTGATGGCGGAGGGAGCACAGATACGCAGTATTTT.

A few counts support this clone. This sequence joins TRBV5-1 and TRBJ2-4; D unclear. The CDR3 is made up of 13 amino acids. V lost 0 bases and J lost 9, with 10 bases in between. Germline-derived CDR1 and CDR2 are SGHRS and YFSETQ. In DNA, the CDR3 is TGCGCCAGCAGCTTGGCTCAAAATAGCATTCAGTACTTC. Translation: CASSLAQNSIQYF.

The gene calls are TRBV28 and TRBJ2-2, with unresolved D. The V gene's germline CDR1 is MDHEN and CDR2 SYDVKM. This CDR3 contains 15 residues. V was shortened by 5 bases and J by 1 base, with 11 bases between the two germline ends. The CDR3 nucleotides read TGTGCCAGCAGTCCCTCAACAAGGAACACCGGGGAGCTGTTTTTT. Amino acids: CASSPSTRNTGELFF. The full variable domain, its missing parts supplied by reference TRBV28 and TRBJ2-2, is DVKVTQSSRYLVKRTGEKVFLECVQDMDHENMFWYRQDPGLGLRLIYFSYDVKMKEKGDIPEGYSVSREKKERFSLILESASTNQTSMYLCASSPSTRNTGELFFGEGSRLTVL.

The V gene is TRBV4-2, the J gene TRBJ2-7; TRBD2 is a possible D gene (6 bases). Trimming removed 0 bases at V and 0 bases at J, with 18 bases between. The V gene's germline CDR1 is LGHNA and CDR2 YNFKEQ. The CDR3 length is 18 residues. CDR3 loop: CASSQDLVAELSSYEQYF. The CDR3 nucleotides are TGTGCCAGCAGCCAAGATTTGGTAGCGGAATTGAGCTCCTACGAGCAGTACTTC.

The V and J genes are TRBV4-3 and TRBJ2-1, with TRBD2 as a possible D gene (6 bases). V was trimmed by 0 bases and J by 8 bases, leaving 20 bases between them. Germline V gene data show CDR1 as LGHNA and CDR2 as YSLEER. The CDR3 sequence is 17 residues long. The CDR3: CASSQEGRRRGADEQFF. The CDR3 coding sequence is TGCGCCAGCAGCCAAGAGGGTCGGCGGCGGGGCGCGGATGAGCAGTTCTTC.

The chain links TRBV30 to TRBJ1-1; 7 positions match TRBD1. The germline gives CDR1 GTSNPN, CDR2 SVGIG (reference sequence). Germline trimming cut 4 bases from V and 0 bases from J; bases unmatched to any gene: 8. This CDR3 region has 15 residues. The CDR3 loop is CAWTTGNGVNTEAFF. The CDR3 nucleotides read TGTGCCTGGACGACAGGGAACGGAGTGAACACTGAAGCTTTCTTT.

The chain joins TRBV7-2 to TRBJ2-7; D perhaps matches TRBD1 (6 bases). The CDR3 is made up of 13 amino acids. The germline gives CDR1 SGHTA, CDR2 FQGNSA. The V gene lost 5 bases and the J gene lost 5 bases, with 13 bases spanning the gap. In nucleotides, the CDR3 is TGTGCCAGCAGCCCCAGGGGTCAGGACGAGCAGTACTTC. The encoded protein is CASSPRGQDEQYF. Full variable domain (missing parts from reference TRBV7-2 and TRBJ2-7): GAGVSQSPSNKVTEKGKDVELRCDPISGHTALYWYRQSLGQGLEFLIYFQGNSAPDKSGLPSDRFSAERTGGSVSTLTIQRTQQEDSAVYLCASSPRGQDEQYFGPGTRLTVT.

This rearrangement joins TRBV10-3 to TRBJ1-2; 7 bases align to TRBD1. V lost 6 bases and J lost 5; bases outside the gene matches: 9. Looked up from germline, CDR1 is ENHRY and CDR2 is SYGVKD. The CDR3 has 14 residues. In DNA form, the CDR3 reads TGTGCCATCAGGGGGGACAGTCAGTTATATGGCTACACCTTC. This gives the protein CAIRGDSQLYGYTF.

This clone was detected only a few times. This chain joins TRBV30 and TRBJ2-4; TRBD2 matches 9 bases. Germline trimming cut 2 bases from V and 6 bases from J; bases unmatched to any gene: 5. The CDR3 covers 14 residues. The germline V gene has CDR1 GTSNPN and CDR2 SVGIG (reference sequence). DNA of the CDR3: TGTGCCTGGAGTCCTAGCGGGGCGGGAAACATTCAGTACTTC. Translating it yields CAWSPSGAGNIQYF.

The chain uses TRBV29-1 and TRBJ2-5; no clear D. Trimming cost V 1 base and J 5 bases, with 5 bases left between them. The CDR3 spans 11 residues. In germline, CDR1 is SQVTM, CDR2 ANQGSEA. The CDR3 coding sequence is TGCAGCGTTGAAGGTGGCGAGACCCAGTACTTC. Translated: CSVEGGETQYF.

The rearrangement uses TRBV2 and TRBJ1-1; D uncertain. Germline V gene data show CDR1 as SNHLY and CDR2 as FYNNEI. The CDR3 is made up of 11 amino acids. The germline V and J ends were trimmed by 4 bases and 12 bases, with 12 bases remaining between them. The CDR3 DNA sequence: TGTGCCAGCAGTGGAATAGGGAGGTCTTTCTTT. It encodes CASSGIGRSFF.

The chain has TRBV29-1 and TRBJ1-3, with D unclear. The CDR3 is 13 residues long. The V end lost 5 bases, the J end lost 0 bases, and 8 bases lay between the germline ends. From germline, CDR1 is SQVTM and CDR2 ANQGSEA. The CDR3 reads CSVRHPSGNTIYF. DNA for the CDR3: TGCAGCGTTAGACACCCCTCTGGAAACACCATATATTTT.

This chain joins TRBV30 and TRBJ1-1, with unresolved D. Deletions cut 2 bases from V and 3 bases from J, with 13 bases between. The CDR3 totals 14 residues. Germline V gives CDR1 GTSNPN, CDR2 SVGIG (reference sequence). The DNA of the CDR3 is TGTGCCTGGAGTACAACAGTTAAATACACTGAAGCTTTCTTT. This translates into CAWSTTVKYTEAFF.